This TCR beta chain was identified during a study of regulatory T cells in long-lasting Graves disease. The wider study: Newly diagnosed Graves' patients had taken antithyroid drugs under 3 months.

Time point here: newly diagnosed GD, antithyroid drugs for less than 3 months. PBMC-derived RNA was used for the TCR library. This clonotype was observed many times. Combining iRepertoire HTBI primers with Arm-PCR of CDR3 regions, the authors built TCR beta libraries. A single record per CDR3 protein comes from TCRdb applying MiXCR to the multiplex PCR reads. The table shows almost 450,000 distinct CDR3 sequences, with roughly 17% occurring only once. The sample was also linked to a second study, of T cells in Graves' hyperthyroidism and ophthalmopathy. That investigation notes: Hyperthyroidism had been newly diagnosed in patients aged 18 to 65, and its duration was under 2 months. The HTBI primer set drove a first-round RT-PCR of the TCR CDR3.

This TCR came from a woman in her twenties or thirties with Graves disease. The sample was peripheral blood mononuclear cells (PBMCs), taken at new diagnosis, from a patient treated with antithyroid drugs.

This chain's CDR3 is CASSPLRSFNEQFF. For the CDR3, the DNA is TGTGCCAGCAGCCCTCTTAGGTCTTTCAATGAGCAGTTCTTC. The V and J genes are TRBV11-2 and TRBJ2-1; D uncertain. Trimming removed 5 bases at V and 6 bases at J, with 14 bases between. Germline V gives CDR1 SGHAT, CDR2 FQNNGV. This CDR3 region has 14 residues.